The 4 T cell receptor beta chains reported below all come from one sample, sequenced in a study of T-cell memory formation after mild COVID-19. TCRdb re-analysed the 5' RACE reads in MiXCR, keeping a single row per CDR3 protein. This table holds roughly 180,000 distinct CDR3 sequences, around a sixth found once. Sequenced material: PBMCs or a T cell subset sorted from them (not recorded which). The origin of the receptors is a man younger than 35 who had mild COVID-19 (a few samples of this study predate the infection). Cell type and time point are not known.

This clonotype appeared a few times. The V and J genes are TRBV7-9 and TRBJ2-3, with D possibly matching TRBD2 (7 bases). Germline V gives CDR1 SEHNR, CDR2 FQNEAQ (reference sequence). CDR3 size: 15 residues. V was pared by 1 base and J by 7 bases, with 15 bases between. Here the CDR3 DNA reads TGTGCCAGCAGCTTAGTTCTGGCGGGGGCGAATACGCAGTATTTT. Its translation is CASSLVLAGANTQYF. Supplemented by reference TRBV7-9 and TRBJ2-3, the full variable domain reads DTGVSQNPRHKITKRGQNVTFRCDPISEHNRLYWYRQTLGQGPEFLTYFQNEAQLEKSRLLSDRFSAERPKGSFSTLEIQRTEQGDSAMYLCASSLVLAGANTQYFGPGTRLTVL.

This clonotype was recorded many times. This chain joins TRBV6-4 and TRBJ2-4, with TRBD2 matching over 11 bases. The V and J ends lost 7 bases and 8 bases, in that order; junction bases with no gene match: 13. The CDR3 consists of 16 residues. Per the germline V gene, CDR1 is MRHNA and CDR2 is SNTAGT. The CDR3: CASTTTSGGWEDIQYF. DNA of the CDR3: TGTGCCAGCACCACTACTAGCGGGGGATGGGAGGACATTCAGTACTTC.

This chain uses TRBV20-1 with TRBJ2-7; 7 bases match TRBD1. This CDR3 spans 12 amino acids. After removal of 6 bases from V and 7 bases from J, the junction contained 9 bases not matched to a gene. Per germline, CDR1 DFQATT and CDR2 SNEGSKA (reference sequence). CDR3 in amino acids: CSAQTTGWEQYF. The DNA of the CDR3 is TGCAGTGCACAGACGACAGGGTGGGAGCAGTACTTC.

The genes are TRBV18 and TRBJ2-2, with unresolved D. The CDR3 is 16 residues long. Between the trimmed V and J ends, which lost 3 bases and 5 bases, there was a span of 16 bases. CDR1 is KGHSH, CDR2 LQKENI, per germline. The CDR3 protein is CASSPQTGFGTGELFF. The CDR3 region has the DNA TGTGCCAGCTCACCCCAGACGGGCTTCGGGACCGGGGAGCTGTTTTTT.